A selection of T cell receptor beta chains follows, all from one sample in a study of blood T cells in healthy people across ages. TCRdb called the 5' RACE reads again in MiXCR, with one record for every CDR3 protein. Altogether roughly 1,700,000 distinct CDR3 sequences are present, 28% being singletons, with the ten largest covering 7% to 9%. Sequencing was carried out using blood. The receptors stem from a woman in her thirties in good health. CDR3s include the opening cysteine and the closing phenylalanine or tryptophan. A D gene is named only where the DNA matches it firmly. The size of a clone is reported for some rows only, either as once, few or many, or as a class for expanded clones.

j_call d_call v_call clone_size cdr3_nt cdr3_aa
TRBJ2-1 NA TRBV28 NA TGTGCCAGCAGCCCCTCCCGGGGCTCAGAGACCCAGTTCTTC CASSPSRGSETQFF
TRBJ2-5 TRBD2 TRBV7-8 few TGTGCCAGCAGCTTAGGTTCAGCGGGAGGGGGAGGGACCCAGTACTTC CASSLGSAGGGGTQYF
TRBJ1-1 NA TRBV2 NA TGTGCCAGCAGCCGAGCGGGGATAGGGAGGGGGGTGAACACTGAAGCTTTCTTT CASSRAGIGRGVNTEAFF
TRBJ2-1 TRBD2 TRBV4-1 NA TGCGCCAGCAGCCAGGGACTAGCTGGTTTCGATGAGCAGTTCTTC CASSQGLAGFDEQFF
TRBJ2-1 NA TRBV3-1 few TGTGCCAGCAGCCATTTGGCTAGCGAGAATGAGCAGTTCTTC CASSHLASENEQFF
TRBJ2-7 TRBD1 TRBV20-1 few TGCAGTGCTAGGCGCAGGGGGAACGAGCAGTACTTC CSARRRGNEQYF
TRBJ1-1 NA TRBV2 NA TGTGCCAGCAGTGAAGACAGGATAGGAGCTTTCTTT CASSEDRIGAFF
TRBJ1-1 NA TRBV29-1 few TGCAGCGTCGGAGCGGGGGTAGGAGGATCGAACACTGAAGCTTTCTTT CSVGAGVGGSNTEAFF
TRBJ2-7 NA TRBV20-1 NA TGCAGTGCTAGCGACAATATCTCCTACGAGCAGTACTTC CSASDNISYEQYF
TRBJ1-5 TRBD1 TRBV4-1 many TGCGCCAGCAGCCAATGGGACAGCGGAGGGAATCAGCCCCAGCATTTT CASSQWDSGGNQPQHF
TRBJ2-7 NA TRBV27 many TGTGCCAGCAGCCTTGCTAGGGGGAGTATCTACGAGCAGTACTTC CASSLARGSIYEQYF
TRBJ2-1 TRBD2 TRBV7-9 few TGTGCCAGCAACGGGGGGGCCTGGAATGAGCAGTTCTTC CASNGGAWNEQFF
TRBJ2-7 TRBD1 TRBV6-2/TRBV6-3 many TGTGCCAGCACAGGGACAGGGCCCTGGAAGCAGTACTTC CASTGTGPWKQYF
TRBJ2-5 TRBD2 TRBV5-1 many TGCGCCAGCAGCTTGACCCAACTAGCGAGGGAGACCCAGTACTTC CASSLTQLARETQYF
TRBJ1-4 NA TRBV7-9 NA TGTGCCGGCAGCCCTGGGGGGAACATGGGTCAAAAACTGTTTTTT CAGSPGGNMGQKLFF
TRBJ1-2 TRBD1 TRBV12-3/TRBV12-4 few TGTGCCAGTCAACCGGGACAGGGTTATGGCTACACCTTC CASQPGQGYGYTF
TRBJ2-3 NA TRBV11-2 once TGTGCCAGCAGCTCGGGTACTAGCATTAATACGCAGTATTTT CASSSGTSINTQYF
TRBJ2-1 TRBD2 TRBV7-7 NA TGTGCCAGCAGCTTAGCGGAATACGAGGGGGGGCAGGGGTTCGAGCGGGAGTGGCATGAGCAGTTCTTC CASSLAEYEGGQGFEREWHEQFF
TRBJ2-7 NA TRBV20-1 NA TGCAGTGCTAGAGTTTCAGGGAACGCCTACGAGCAGTACTTC CSARVSGNAYEQYF
TRBJ2-7 TRBD2 TRBV15 once TGTGCCACCCTCCCGGGACTAGCGGGAGGGCCGGATGAGCAGTACTTC CATLPGLAGGPDEQYF
TRBJ2-7 NA TRBV5-5 many TGTGCCAGCAGCTTGGGACTAACCCAGTACGAGCAGTACTTC CASSLGLTQYEQYF
TRBJ2-1 TRBD1 TRBV20-1 few TGCAGTGTCACCGAGACAGGGGATTATGAGCAGTTCTTC CSVTETGDYEQFF
TRBJ1-2 NA TRBV27 NA TGTGCCAGCAGTTTCACAGGTGGTAATGGCTACACCTTC CASSFTGGNGYTF
TRBJ1-1 NA TRBV20-1 NA TGCAGCGCTAGAGATTACACACTGAACACTGAAGCTTTCTTT CSARDYTLNTEAFF
TRBJ2-3 NA TRBV19 once TGTGCCAGTAGTGACCTTAGCGGAACCGCAGATACGCAGTATTTT CASSDLSGTADTQYF
TRBJ2-3 NA TRBV7-2 many TGTGCCAGCAGCTTCGGATTAGCAGATACGCAGTATTTT CASSFGLADTQYF
TRBJ1-4 NA TRBV5-8 NA TGTGCCAGCAGCTTCCGGAAATCAACTAATGAAAAACTGTTTTTT CASSFRKSTNEKLFF
TRBJ2-7 NA TRBV28 few TGTGCCAGCAAAGGGGTAATCCCCTACGAGCAGTACTTC CASKGVIPYEQYF
TRBJ2-1 NA TRBV20-1 NA TGCAGTGCTGAAGCGGCGCCAGGGGGGAGTAATGAGCAGTTCTTC CSAEAAPGGSNEQFF
TRBJ2-1 TRBD2 TRBV12-5 NA TGTGCTAGTGGTTCGGATCTAGCGGGAGGGTCCTACAATGAGCAGTTCTTC CASGSDLAGGSYNEQFF